The T cell receptor (beta chain) described here comes from a study of OX40 agonist ivuxolimab in advanced cancers. About the research overall: Partial responses occurred in Three dose-escalation patients, one with hepatocellular carcinoma and two with cutaneous melanoma.

Generated by immunoSEQ multiplex PCR, the TCRdb table keeps only in-frame clones and is missing some. The sample yields 70,000 to 90,000 clones, 85% to 90% seen once. Losses at the gene ends were 3 bases for V and 3 bases for J; bases not matched to a gene: 4. CDR3 length: 14 amino acids. The germline CDR1 and CDR2 sequences are MNHEY and SMNVEV (reference sequence). The chain couples TRBV27 to TRBJ2-7; 8 positions match TRBD2. The receptor was isolated from an adult with an advanced solid tumor such as melanoma, head and neck, liver or kidney cancer. The sequencing used CD4+ or CD8+ T cells sorted from blood, collected in a trial of the OX40 agonist ivuxolimab. In DNA, the CDR3 is TGTGCCAGCAGTTTTGGAACTAGCGGCTACGAGCAGTACTTC. Translation gives CASSFGTSGYEQYF.